One and the same sample provided the 9 T cell receptor beta chains below, sequenced in a study of blood T cell repertoires in COVID-19. Assay used: immunoSEQ multiplex PCR; TCRdb lists only in-frame clones, some missing. The table shows some 270,000 clones, with around 91% occurring only once. The sample taken for sequencing was peripheral blood. The receptor source for this set is a woman aged 55-70 years with COVID-19, enrolled during active disease.

The CDR3 DNA follows: TGTGCCAGCAGTCATAGCGGGGGGGCCGGAAAGACCCAGTACTTC. Protein product: CASSHSGGAGKTQYF. The V call is TRBV13, the J call TRBJ2-5; TRBD2 matches at 11 bases. With 6 bases clipped from V and 6 bases from J, the junction kept 9 bases outside the gene matches. There are 15 residues in the CDR3. CDR1 and CDR2 from the germline V gene are PRHDT and FYEKMQ (reference sequence).

V gene TRBV18 combines with J gene TRBJ1-2; TRBD1 matches at 10 bases. Germline trimming cut 2 bases from V and 8 bases from J; bases unmatched to any gene: 5. The CDR3 is 14 amino acids. Germline V lookup: CDR1 KGHSH, CDR2 LQKENI. DNA of the CDR3: TGTGCCAGCTCACCAGGGACAGGGGTGATCGGCTACACCTTC. Translation: CASSPGTGVIGYTF.

The rearrangement joins TRBV10-3 to TRBJ1-2; possible D gene TRBD1, 6 bases. CDR1 ENHRY and CDR2 SYGVKD come from the germline V gene. V was shortened by 3 bases and J by 7 bases, with 18 bases between the two germline ends. There are 15 residues in the CDR3. The CDR3 DNA follows: TGTGCCATCAGTGATTCTCTTCAGGGGCTGGGTGGCTACACCTTC. Amino acid sequence: CAISDSLQGLGGYTF.

This chain links TRBV3-1 (or the pseudogene TRBV3-2) with TRBJ2-3; a possible D gene is TRBD2 (5 bases). The CDR3 runs 18 residues. Germline V gene data show CDR1 as LGHDT and CDR2 as YNNKEL (reference sequence). Trimming pared 4 bases from V and 2 bases from J, leaving 22 bases between. The CDR3 here is CASSLQRRPRSYTDTQYF. Written as DNA, the CDR3 is TGTGCCAGCAGCCTCCAGAGGAGGCCTCGCTCCTACACAGATACGCAGTATTTT.

The chain combines TRBV5-1 with TRBJ1-4; tentatively, D is TRBD1 (6 bases). Germline values: CDR1 SGHRS, CDR2 YFSETQ. The germline V and J ends were trimmed by 5 bases and 4 bases, with 15 bases remaining between them. The CDR3 spans 15 residues. CDR3 sequence reads: CASRADRANNEKLFF. Here the CDR3 DNA reads TGCGCCAGCAGAGCGGACAGAGCAAATAATGAAAAACTGTTTTTT.

The gene calls are TRBV13 and TRBJ1-5, with D uncertain. Per the germline V gene, CDR1 is PRHDT and CDR2 is FYEKMQ (reference sequence). Trimming shortened V by 5 bases and J by 4 bases, and 12 bases separated the two germline ends. This CDR3 contains 14 residues. The CDR3 loop reads CASSARGENQPQHF. The CDR3 bases are TGTGCCAGCAGCGCCCGGGGTGAAAATCAGCCCCAGCATTTT.

This sequence joins TRBV3-1 (or the pseudogene TRBV3-2) and TRBJ2-3; a possible D gene is TRBD2 (6 bases). V shed 5 bases and J shed 0 bases, with 9 bases lying between them. The CDR3 consists of 14 residues. Germline V gene lookup returns CDR1 LGHDT and CDR2 YNNKEL (reference sequence). Written as DNA, the CDR3 is TGTGCCAGCAGCGGAGGGGCAAGCACAGATACGCAGTATTTT. Translated: CASSGGASTDTQYF.

The chain employs TRBV6-1 and TRBJ1-1; D remains ambiguous. V lost 3 bases to trimming and J lost 4 bases, with 9 bases between them. The CDR3 is 13 residues long. Germline V gives CDR1 MNHNS, CDR2 SASEGT. CDR3 region: CASSERALTEAFF. The CDR3 DNA reads TGTGCCAGCAGTGAGAGGGCTCTCACTGAAGCTTTCTTT.

The V and J genes are TRBV27 and TRBJ2-7; 7 bases fit TRBD1. Germline V gives CDR1 MNHEY, CDR2 SMNVEV (reference sequence). V lost 4 bases, J lost 4 bases, and 4 bases stayed unmatched. This CDR3 spans 13 amino acids. This chain's CDR3 is CASSYSRGYEQYF. DNA for the CDR3: TGTGCCAGCAGTTATTCCAGGGGGTACGAGCAGTACTTC.